The rows below give T cell receptor beta chains drawn from one sample of a study of blood T cells in healthy people across ages. TCRdb ran MiXCR on the 5' RACE reads and lists one entry per CDR3 protein. The sample holds around 1,900,000 distinct CDR3 sequences, about 39% seen once. Specimen: blood. The receptors were gathered from a human donor in good health. Both conserved end residues are part of each CDR3.

>TRBJ2-7|TRBV6-2/TRBV6-3
CASSRDRPPAYEQYF
>TRBJ1-2|TRBV4-3
CASSQVQGEGYTF
>TRBJ2-7|TRBV9
CASNPAGNHYEQYF
>.|TRBV6-5
CASRYSYTNYEQYF
>TRBJ1-2|TRBV20-1
CSATYRRNGYTF
>TRBJ1-1|TRBV4-1
CASSQWVQDSNTEAFF
>TRBJ2-7|TRBV10-3
CAIRWAEKDSSYEQYF
>TRBJ2-7|TRBV5-1
CASSLAGGLSYEQYF
>TRBJ2-1|TRBV6-2/TRBV6-3
CASSSDRLWVNNEQFF
>TRBJ1-2|TRBV9
CASSVTGGGYGYTF
>TRBJ1-5|TRBV10-3
CAIRDRENQPQHF
>TRBJ1-1|TRBV5-1
CASRAEGANTEAFF
>TRBJ2-7|TRBV5-1
CASSRRLRERDRDEQYF
>TRBJ2-6|TRBV10-3
CAISAGWGANVLTF
>TRBJ1-5|TRBV11-2
CASSLGTGEEGPQHF
>TRBJ2-3|TRBV11-2
CASKGPEDTQYF
>TRBJ2-1|TRBV29-1
CSVDFGATEQFF
>.|TRBV5-1
CASSLRGPMETQYF
>TRBJ2-5|TRBV5-1
CASSSQGERETQYF
>TRBJ2-5|TRBV7-2
CASSGQGAGEGETQYF
>TRBJ2-7|TRBV4-2
CASSQDGWDEQYF
>TRBJ2-7|TRBV29-1
CSVVSDRGAAPYEQYF
>TRBJ2-3|TRBV11-2
CASSPRDLAGGTLSTDTQYF
>TRBJ2-5|TRBV4-1
CASSRDIGLGIPKETQYF
>TRBJ2-7|TRBV20-1
CSARVRGQTSYEQYF
>TRBJ1-5|TRBV2
CASMNDPYQPQHF
>TRBJ1-3|TRBV7-2
CASSLGQASGNTIYF
>TRBJ2-3|TRBV18
CASSPNTGTGSDTQYF
>TRBJ1-1|TRBV29-1
CSVEFPGGHVLMRNTEAFF
>TRBJ1-2|TRBV20-1
CSARDQQGTRGYTF
>TRBJ2-2|TRBV4-3
CASSEKGGTGELFF
>TRBJ2-1|TRBV6-5
CASSYISLDSDLGSSYNEQFF
>TRBJ2-1|TRBV27
CASSRRDWAYNEQFF
>TRBJ2-1|TRBV6-2/TRBV6-3
CASKDRGLREQFF
>TRBJ1-3|TRBV2
CASSPTGFTGNTIYF
>TRBJ1-5|TRBV4-3
CASSQSTGKGDQPQHF
>TRBJ1-2|TRBV19
CASSAGVDLIYGYTF
>TRBJ2-7|TRBV3-1
CASSQLGPLQGYEQYF
>.|TRBV5-1
CASSLEVGTGAHEQYF
>TRBJ2-1|TRBV7-3
CASSFAGGEQFF
>TRBJ2-3|TRBV12-3/TRBV12-4
CASSLGSRVITDAQYF
>TRBJ2-7|TRBV12-3/TRBV12-4
CASTPGATLYEQYF
>TRBJ2-3|TRBV7-2
CASSLDAGRGPPHTQYF
>TRBJ2-7|TRBV12-3/TRBV12-4
CASSLVGMGQYF
>TRBJ2-6|TRBV7-3
CASSLVWTGWSVLTF
>TRBJ1-6|TRBV4-3
CASSPQGPGLNSPLHF
>TRBJ1-1|TRBV6-1
CASWAGSHTEAFF
>TRBJ2-1|TRBV4-1
CASSQPLAGEQFF
>TRBJ1-2|TRBV12-5
CASGRTGRPYGYTF
>TRBJ2-1|TRBV4-3
CASSQSVGSGGDNEQFF
>TRBJ2-1|TRBV11-2
CASSPSGGDHNEQFF
>TRBJ1-2|TRBV6-1
CASSEVADGSYGYTF
>TRBJ2-5|TRBV27
CASRDDLYGQYF
>TRBJ2-7|TRBV11-3
CASSYGEGYHEQYF
>TRBJ2-7|TRBV5-6
CASSTGTGSAYEQYF
>TRBJ2-2|TRBV10-3
CAISFHVNTGELFF
>TRBJ2-5|TRBV7-2
CASSFTGSGLETQYF
>.|TRBV5-4
CASSEGAEKTQYF
>TRBJ1-2|TRBV5-1
CASSPNWTGGQNGYTF